These T cell receptor beta chains were read from a single sample in a study of blood T cell repertoires in COVID-19. Only in-frame clones appear in the TCRdb table, and some are missing; sequencing was by immunoSEQ multiplex PCR. The table has around 130,000 clones, approximately 87% seen once. The sample was peripheral blood. All receptors come from a woman aged 60-75 years with acute or convalescent COVID-19. Both conserved end residues are part of each CDR3. A D gene is named only where the DNA matches it firmly. Part of the rows lack a size; the others show once, few, many or a class for expanded clones.

D gene: -; V gene: TRBV19; clone size: -; J gene: TRBJ2-2; CDR3 DNA: TGTGCCAGGCCATCGGGGGACACCGGGGAGCTGTTTTTT; CDR3 protein: CARPSGDTGELFF
D gene: -; V gene: TRBV7-6; clone size: -; J gene: TRBJ2-2; CDR3 DNA: TGTGCCAGCAGCTTAGGGGGCAGCGCGAACACCGGGGAGCTGTTTTTT; CDR3 protein: CASSLGGSANTGELFF
D gene: -; V gene: TRBV11-3; clone size: once; J gene: TRBJ2-3; CDR3 DNA: TGTGCCAGCAGCTTAGTAGGAGGGGATCTTGCGGCAGATACGCAGTATTTT; CDR3 protein: CASSLVGGDLAADTQYF
D gene: -; V gene: TRBV2; clone size: -; J gene: TRBJ1-1; CDR3 DNA: TGTGCCAGCAGTGAAAAGGGGATTACTGAAGCTTTCTTT; CDR3 protein: CASSEKGITEAFF
D gene: TRBD1; V gene: TRBV7-2; clone size: -; J gene: TRBJ1-3; CDR3 DNA: TGTGCCAGCACCCCTCACCCGACAGGGGTAAAGAACACCATATATTTT; CDR3 protein: CASTPHPTGVKNTIYF
D gene: -; V gene: TRBV7-3; clone size: -; J gene: TRBJ1-1; CDR3 DNA: TGTGCCAGCAGCGCAGGGGCGTTTACTGAAGCTTTCTTT; CDR3 protein: CASSAGAFTEAFF
D gene: -; V gene: TRBV18; clone size: -; J gene: TRBJ2-2; CDR3 DNA: TGTGCCAGCTCACCGGCCGATGAGGGAGTATACACCGGGGAGCTGTTTTTT; CDR3 protein: CASSPADEGVYTGELFF
D gene: -; V gene: TRBV7-9; clone size: once; J gene: TRBJ1-1; CDR3 DNA: TGTGCCAGCAGCCCGGCATTAGGGCAGGGGAAAGCTTTCTTT; CDR3 protein: CASSPALGQGKAFF
D gene: TRBD2; V gene: TRBV19; clone size: once; J gene: TRBJ2-1; CDR3 DNA: TGTGCCAGTAGTATAGATGTAGCGGGAGTGGGGGAGCAGTTCTTC; CDR3 protein: CASSIDVAGVGEQFF
D gene: TRBD2; V gene: TRBV19; clone size: -; J gene: TRBJ2-6; CDR3 DNA: TGTGCCAGTATCGGGAGGGGGTCGGCCAACGTCCTGACTTTC; CDR3 protein: CASIGRGSANVLTF
D gene: TRBD1; V gene: TRBV10-3; clone size: -; J gene: TRBJ2-1; CDR3 DNA: TGTGCCATCAGTGAGTCACGGGATTTAACGGGACAGTTCCATGAGCAGTTCTTC; CDR3 protein: CAISESRDLTGQFHEQFF
D gene: TRBD1; V gene: TRBV9; clone size: -; J gene: TRBJ2-2; CDR3 DNA: TGTGCCAGCAGCGTAGGGACAGGGTACACCGGGGAGCTGTTTTTT; CDR3 protein: CASSVGTGYTGELFF
D gene: -; V gene: TRBV3-1/TRBV3-2; clone size: few; J gene: TRBJ1-2; CDR3 DNA: TGTGCCAGCAGCCAAGCCCACAGGGATGGCTACACCTTC; CDR3 protein: CASSQAHRDGYTF
D gene: -; V gene: TRBV6-5; clone size: -; J gene: TRBJ2-5; CDR3 DNA: TGTGCCAGCAGTAGTCGACTTAGCGAGACCCAGTACTTC; CDR3 protein: CASSSRLSETQYF
D gene: TRBD2; V gene: TRBV4-1; clone size: -; J gene: TRBJ2-5; CDR3 DNA: TGCGCCAGCAGCCCACTAGCGGTCCAAGAGACCCAGTACTTC; CDR3 protein: CASSPLAVQETQYF
D gene: TRBD2; V gene: TRBV18; clone size: -; J gene: TRBJ2-5; CDR3 DNA: TGTGCCAGCTCACCACTGGGGACTAGCAGACAAGAGACCCAGTACTTC; CDR3 protein: CASSPLGTSRQETQYF
D gene: TRBD1; V gene: TRBV2; clone size: -; J gene: TRBJ1-1; CDR3 DNA: TGTGCCAGCAGACCGACAGGGGTTGCCACTGAAGCTTTCTTT; CDR3 protein: CASRPTGVATEAFF
D gene: TRBD2; V gene: TRBV20-1; clone size: once; J gene: TRBJ2-7; CDR3 DNA: TGCAGTGCTACTGACTCAACTAGCGGGAGACGTTACGAGCAGTACTTC; CDR3 protein: CSATDSTSGRRYEQYF
D gene: TRBD1; V gene: TRBV18; clone size: -; J gene: TRBJ2-3; CDR3 DNA: TGTGCCAGCTCACCATCCCCAAAGGACAGGGCGAGCACAGATACGCAGTATTTT; CDR3 protein: CASSPSPKDRASTDTQYF
D gene: -; V gene: TRBV29-1; clone size: -; J gene: TRBJ1-1; CDR3 DNA: TGCAGCGTCGGCAGGGGATTGAACACTGAAGCTTTCTTT; CDR3 protein: CSVGRGLNTEAFF
D gene: TRBD1; V gene: TRBV19; clone size: once; J gene: TRBJ2-2; CDR3 DNA: TGTGCCAGTAGTATGGGACCGGGACAGGGAAACACCGGGGAGCTGTTTTTT; CDR3 protein: CASSMGPGQGNTGELFF
D gene: -; V gene: TRBV5-1; clone size: -; J gene: TRBJ1-2; CDR3 DNA: TGCGCCAGCAGCTTGGATAGTCGCGGAGGCTACACCTTC; CDR3 protein: CASSLDSRGGYTF
D gene: -; V gene: TRBV19; clone size: -; J gene: TRBJ1-5; CDR3 DNA: TGTGCCAGTAGTATAGGTCAGTTGAATCAGCCCCAGCATTTT; CDR3 protein: CASSIGQLNQPQHF
D gene: TRBD2; V gene: TRBV14; clone size: -; J gene: TRBJ2-1; CDR3 DNA: TGTGCCAGCAGCCCCTTGACTAGCGGGCGGAATGAGCAGTTCTTC; CDR3 protein: CASSPLTSGRNEQFF
D gene: TRBD2; V gene: TRBV19; clone size: -; J gene: TRBJ2-1; CDR3 DNA: TGTGCCAGTACCCGAAGGGGGAGAGGGCTAGCGGGCATCTACAATGAGCAGTTCTTC; CDR3 protein: CASTRRGRGLAGIYNEQFF
D gene: TRBD1; V gene: TRBV5-5; clone size: -; J gene: TRBJ1-3; CDR3 DNA: TGTGCCAGCAGCTCGGACAGGGGGAACACCATATATTTT; CDR3 protein: CASSSDRGNTIYF